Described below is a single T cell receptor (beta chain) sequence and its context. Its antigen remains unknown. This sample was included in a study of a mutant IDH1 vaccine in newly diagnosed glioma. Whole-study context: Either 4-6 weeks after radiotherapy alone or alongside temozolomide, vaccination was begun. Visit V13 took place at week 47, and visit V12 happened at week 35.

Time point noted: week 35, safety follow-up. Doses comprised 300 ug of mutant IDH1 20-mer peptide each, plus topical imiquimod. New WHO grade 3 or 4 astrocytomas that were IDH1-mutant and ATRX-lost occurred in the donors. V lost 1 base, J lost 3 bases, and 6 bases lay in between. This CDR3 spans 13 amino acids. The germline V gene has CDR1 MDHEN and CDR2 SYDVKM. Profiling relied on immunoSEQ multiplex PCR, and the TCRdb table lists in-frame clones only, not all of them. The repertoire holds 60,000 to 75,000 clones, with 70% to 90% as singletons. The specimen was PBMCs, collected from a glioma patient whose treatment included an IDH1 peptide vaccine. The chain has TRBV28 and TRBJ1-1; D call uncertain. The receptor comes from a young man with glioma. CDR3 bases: TGTGCCAGCAGTTTATTCAGTTACACTGAAGCTTTCTTT. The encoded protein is CASSLFSYTEAFF.